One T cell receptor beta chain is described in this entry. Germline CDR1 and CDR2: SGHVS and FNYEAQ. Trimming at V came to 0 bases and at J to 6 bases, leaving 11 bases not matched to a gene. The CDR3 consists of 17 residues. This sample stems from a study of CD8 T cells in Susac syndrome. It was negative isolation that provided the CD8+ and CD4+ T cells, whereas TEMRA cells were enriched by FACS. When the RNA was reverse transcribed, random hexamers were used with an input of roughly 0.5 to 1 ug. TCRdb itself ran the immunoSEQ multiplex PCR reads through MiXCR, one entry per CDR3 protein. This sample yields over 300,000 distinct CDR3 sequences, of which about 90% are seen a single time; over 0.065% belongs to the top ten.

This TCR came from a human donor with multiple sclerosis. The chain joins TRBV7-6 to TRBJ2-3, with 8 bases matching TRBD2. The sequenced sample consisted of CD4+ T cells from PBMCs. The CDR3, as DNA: TGTGCCAGCAGCTTAGCGGGTAGCGGGACTTTCAAGGATACGCAGTATTTT. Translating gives CASSLAGSGTFKDTQYF.